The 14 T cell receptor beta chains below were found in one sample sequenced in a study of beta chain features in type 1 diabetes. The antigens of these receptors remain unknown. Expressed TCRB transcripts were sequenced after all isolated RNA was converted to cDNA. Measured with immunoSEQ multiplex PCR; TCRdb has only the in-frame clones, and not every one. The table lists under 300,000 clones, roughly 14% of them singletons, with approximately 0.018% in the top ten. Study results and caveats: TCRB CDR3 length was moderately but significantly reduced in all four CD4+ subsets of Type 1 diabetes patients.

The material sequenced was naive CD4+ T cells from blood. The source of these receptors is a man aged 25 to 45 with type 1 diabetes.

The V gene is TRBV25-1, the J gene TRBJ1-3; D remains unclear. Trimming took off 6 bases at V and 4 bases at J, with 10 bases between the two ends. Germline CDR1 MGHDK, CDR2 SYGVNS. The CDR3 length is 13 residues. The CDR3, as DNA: TGTGCCAGCAGGAAGGAGGTGGGAAACACCATATATTTT. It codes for CASRKEVGNTIYF.

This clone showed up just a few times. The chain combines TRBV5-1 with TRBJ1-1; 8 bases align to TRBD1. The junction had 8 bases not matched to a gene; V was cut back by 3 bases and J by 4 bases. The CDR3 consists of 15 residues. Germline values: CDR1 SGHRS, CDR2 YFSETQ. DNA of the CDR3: TGCGCCAGCAGCTGGACAGGGTCGAGTGGCACTGAAGCTTTCTTT. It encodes CASSWTGSSGTEAFF.

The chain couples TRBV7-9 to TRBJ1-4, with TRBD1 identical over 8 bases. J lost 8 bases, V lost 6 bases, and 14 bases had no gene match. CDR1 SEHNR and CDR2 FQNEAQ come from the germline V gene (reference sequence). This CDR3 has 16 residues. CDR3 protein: CASSQNDRGNREKLFF. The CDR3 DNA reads TGTGCCAGCAGTCAGAATGACAGGGGCAATCGGGAAAAACTGTTTTTT.

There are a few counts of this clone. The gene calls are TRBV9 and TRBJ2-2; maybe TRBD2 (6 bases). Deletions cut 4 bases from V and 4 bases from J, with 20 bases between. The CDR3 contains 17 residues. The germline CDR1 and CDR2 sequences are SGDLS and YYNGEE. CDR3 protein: CASSPRVRGAGTGELFF. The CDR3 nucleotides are TGTGCCAGCAGCCCACGCGTGCGGGGCGCAGGCACCGGGGAGCTGTTTTTT.

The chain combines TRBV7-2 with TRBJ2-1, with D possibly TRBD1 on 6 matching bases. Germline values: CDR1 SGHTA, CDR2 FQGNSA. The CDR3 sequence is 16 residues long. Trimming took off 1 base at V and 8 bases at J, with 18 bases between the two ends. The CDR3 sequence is CASSLGGPSSPYEQFF. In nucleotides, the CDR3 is TGTGCCAGCAGCTTAGGGGGGCCTAGCAGTCCCTATGAGCAGTTCTTC.

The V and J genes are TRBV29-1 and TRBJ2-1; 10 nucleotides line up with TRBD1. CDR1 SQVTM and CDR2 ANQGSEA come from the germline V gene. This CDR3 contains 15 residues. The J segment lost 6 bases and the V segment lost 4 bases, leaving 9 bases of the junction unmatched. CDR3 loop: CSVGGLDRGLNEQFF. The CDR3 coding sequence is TGCAGCGTTGGAGGACTCGACAGGGGGCTCAATGAGCAGTTCTTC.

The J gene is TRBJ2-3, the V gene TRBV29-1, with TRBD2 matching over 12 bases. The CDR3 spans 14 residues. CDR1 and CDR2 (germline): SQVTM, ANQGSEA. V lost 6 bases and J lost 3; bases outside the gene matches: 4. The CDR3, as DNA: TGCAGCGTCCGGACTAGCGGGATGACAGATACGCAGTATTTT. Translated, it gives CSVRTSGMTDTQYF.

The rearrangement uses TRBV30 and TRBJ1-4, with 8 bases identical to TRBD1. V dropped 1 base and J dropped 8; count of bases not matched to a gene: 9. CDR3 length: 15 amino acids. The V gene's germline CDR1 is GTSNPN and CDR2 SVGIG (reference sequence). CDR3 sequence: CAWSDVTQGGEKLFF. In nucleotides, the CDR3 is TGTGCCTGGAGTGACGTTACACAGGGGGGCGAAAAACTGTTTTTT.

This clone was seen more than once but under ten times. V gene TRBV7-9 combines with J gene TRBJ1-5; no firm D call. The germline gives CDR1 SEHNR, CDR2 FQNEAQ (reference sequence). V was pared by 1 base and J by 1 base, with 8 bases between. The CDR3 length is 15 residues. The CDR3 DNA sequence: TGTGCCAGCAGCTTAGGGCAACAGAGCAATCAGCCCCAGCATTTT. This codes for CASSLGQQSNQPQHF.

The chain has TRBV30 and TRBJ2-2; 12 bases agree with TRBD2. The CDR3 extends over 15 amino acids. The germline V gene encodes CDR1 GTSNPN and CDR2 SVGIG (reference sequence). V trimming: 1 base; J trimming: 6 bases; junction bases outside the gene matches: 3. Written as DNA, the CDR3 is TGTGCCTGGAGTGGAGGACTAGCGGGATCCGGGGAGCTGTTTTTT. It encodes CAWSGGLAGSGELFF.

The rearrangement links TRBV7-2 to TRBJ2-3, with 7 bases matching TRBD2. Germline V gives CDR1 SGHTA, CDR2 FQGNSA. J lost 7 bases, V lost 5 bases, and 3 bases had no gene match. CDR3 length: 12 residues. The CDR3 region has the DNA TGTGCCAGCAGCACCGGGACTAATACGCAGTATTTT. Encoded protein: CASSTGTNTQYF. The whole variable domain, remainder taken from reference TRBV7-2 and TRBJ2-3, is GAGVSQSPSNKVTEKGKDVELRCDPISGHTALYWYRQSLGQGLEFLIYFQGNSAPDKSGLPSDRFSAERTGGSVSTLTIQRTQQEDSAVYLCASSTGTNTQYFGPGTRLTVL.

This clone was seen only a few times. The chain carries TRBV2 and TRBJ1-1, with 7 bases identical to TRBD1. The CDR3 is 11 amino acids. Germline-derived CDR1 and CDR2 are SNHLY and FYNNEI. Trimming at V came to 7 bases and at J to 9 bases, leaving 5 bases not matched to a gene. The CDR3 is CASTDRSQAFF. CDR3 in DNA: TGTGCCAGCACGGACAGGTCACAAGCTTTCTTT.

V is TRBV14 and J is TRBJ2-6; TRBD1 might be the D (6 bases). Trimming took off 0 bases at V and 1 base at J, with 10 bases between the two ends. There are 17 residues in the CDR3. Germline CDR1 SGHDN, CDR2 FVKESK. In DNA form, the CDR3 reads TGTGCCAGCAGCCAAGATTCAGGGGCGTCTGGGGCCAACGTCCTGACTTTC. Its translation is CASSQDSGASGANVLTF.

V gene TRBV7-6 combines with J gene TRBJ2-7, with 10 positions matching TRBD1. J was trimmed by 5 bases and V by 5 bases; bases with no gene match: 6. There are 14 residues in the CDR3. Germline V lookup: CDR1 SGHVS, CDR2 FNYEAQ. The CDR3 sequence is CASSVRQGANEQYF. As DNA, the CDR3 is TGTGCCAGCAGCGTGCGACAGGGGGCCAACGAGCAGTACTTC.